The 6 T cell receptor beta chains reported below all come from one sample, sequenced in a study of CD8 T cells in ankylosing spondylitis. TCRdb called the 5' RACE reads again in MiXCR, with one record for every CDR3 protein. The table records 150,000 or so distinct CDR3 sequences, roughly 31% of them present only once. Input material: synovial fluid, either unsorted or a sorted T cell fraction (not recorded which). The receptors here all came from a male donor with ankylosing spondylitis.

Within the sample, this clonotype is medium-sized. The chain is built from TRBV10-3 and TRBJ2-3; D is unclear. V lost 7 bases and J lost 2, with 10 bases in between. CDR1 is ENHRY and CDR2 is SYGVKD in the germline V gene. The CDR3 covers 13 residues. The CDR3 DNA reads TGTGCCATCACTCCGGGTATCACAGATACGCAGTATTTT. This codes for CAITPGITDTQYF.

J is TRBJ2-7 and V is TRBV29-1; 8 nucleotides agree with TRBD1. Germline CDR1 and CDR2: SQVTM and ANQGSEA. The V and J ends lost 3 bases and 0 bases, in that order; junction bases with no gene match: 4. The CDR3 spans 14 residues. CDR3 sequence: CSVDSGGNSYEQYF. CDR3 bases: TGCAGCGTTGACTCAGGGGGCAACTCCTACGAGCAGTACTTC.

This rearrangement joins TRBV7-8 to TRBJ1-6, with D perhaps TRBD1 (5 bases). V lost 1 base and J lost 5, with 15 bases in between. Looked up from germline, CDR1 is SGHVS and CDR2 is FQNEAQ. There are 17 residues in the CDR3. CDR3 DNA sequence: TGTGCCAGCAGCTTAGACTCTTCGGGGCCTGATAATTCACCCCTCCACTTT. Residues: CASSLDSSGPDNSPLHF.

This clonotype was detected a few times. The J gene is TRBJ2-7, the V gene TRBV11-1; TRBD2 matches at 8 bases. Germline lookup yields CDR1 SGHAT and CDR2 FQDESV (reference sequence). The trim removed 5 bases at V and 4 bases at J, leaving 13 bases unmatched. This CDR3 comprises 16 residues. The CDR3 region is CASSRDREGPGYEQYF. The CDR3 coding sequence is TGTGCCAGCAGCCGCGACCGGGAGGGTCCTGGGTACGAGCAGTACTTC. The whole variable domain, remainder taken from reference TRBV11-1 and TRBJ2-7, is EAEVAQSPRYKITEKSQAVAFWCDPISGHATLYWYRQILGQGPELLVQFQDESVVDDSQLPKDRFSAERLKGVDSTLKIQPAELGDSAMYLCASSRDREGPGYEQYFGPGTRLTVT.

The rearrangement uses TRBV10-2 and TRBJ2-2; D perhaps matches TRBD2 (7 bases). Trimming removed 6 bases at V and 0 bases at J, with 14 bases between. The germline gives CDR1 WSHSY, CDR2 SAAADI. This CDR3 spans 16 amino acids. In nucleotides, the CDR3 is TGCGCCAGCAGAGGGGGGGAAACCTCGAACACCGGGGAGCTGTTTTTT. Its protein is CASRGGETSNTGELFF.

The V and J genes are TRBV9 and TRBJ2-1; 12 nucleotides align to TRBD2. The germline V gene encodes CDR1 SGDLS and CDR2 YYNGEE. J was trimmed by 6 bases and V by 1 base; bases with no gene match: 8. This CDR3 region has 17 residues. Here the CDR3 reads CASSVTASGGAVNEQFF. The DNA of the CDR3 is TGTGCCAGCAGCGTAACGGCTAGCGGGGGGGCGGTCAATGAGCAGTTCTTC.